Listed below are T cell receptor beta chains from one sample, sequenced in a study of blood T cell repertoires in COVID-19. Using immunoSEQ multiplex PCR, the repertoire was profiled, and TCRdb retains in-frame clones only, with some absent. The table includes some 130,000 clones, 70% to 85% detected once. The sequenced sample was peripheral blood. The receptors shown here come from a man aged 55 to 70 who had recovered from COVID-19. CDR3s include the opening cysteine and the closing phenylalanine or tryptophan. The order of the fields is J gene, V gene, clone size, D gene, CDR3 DNA, CDR3 protein. D genes are given only for firm matches. Some rows have no size entry. The others give once, few or many, or a class for an expanded clone.

>TRBJ2-3|TRBV7-3|NA|NA
TGTGCCAGCAGCTTAAGGCCCTTCACAGATACGCAGTATTTT
CASSLRPFTDTQYF
>TRBJ1-5|TRBV2|NA|TRBD1
TGTGCCAGCAGAGGGGGCGAAGGTCAGCCCCAGCATTTT
CASRGGEGQPQHF
>TRBJ2-6|TRBV6-2/TRBV6-3|NA|NA
TGTGCCAGCAGCCTGTACACATCTGGGGCCAACGTCCTGACTTTC
CASSLYTSGANVLTF
>TRBJ2-1|TRBV6-2/TRBV6-3|NA|TRBD1
TGTGCCAGCAGTCGGGACAGGGGGCACAATGAGCAGTTCTTC
CASSRDRGHNEQFF
>TRBJ2-1|TRBV9|NA|TRBD2
TGTGCCAGCAGCTTAAGAGTGGGAGGGGATGGGGGCTACAATGAGCAGTTCTTC
CASSLRVGGDGGYNEQFF
>TRBJ2-2|TRBV19|NA|TRBD2
TGTGCCAGTAGTACCTGGGCTAGCGGAAACACCGGGGAGCTGTTTTTT
CASSTWASGNTGELFF
>TRBJ2-3|TRBV30|NA|NA
TGTGCCTGGAGTGGATCTAGCTACACAGATACGCAGTATTTT
CAWSGSSYTDTQYF
>TRBJ1-6|TRBV19|NA|NA
TGTGCCAGTAGTATACGGCAGGGAACGAGCTCCTATAATTCACCCCTCCACTTT
CASSIRQGTSSYNSPLHF
>TRBJ2-1|TRBV9|NA|TRBD1
TGTGCCAGCAGCGCGAGGGACAGCAGTGAGCAGTTCTTC
CASSARDSSEQFF
>TRBJ2-3|TRBV19|NA|TRBD2
TGTGCCAGTAGTCTCATAATAGCGGGAGGCACAGATACGCAGTATTTT
CASSLIIAGGTDTQYF
>TRBJ2-1|TRBV5-5|NA|TRBD2
TGTGCCAGCAGCGAAGGACTAGCGGGGCGCAATGAGCAGTTCTTC
CASSEGLAGRNEQFF
>TRBJ2-5|TRBV7-8|NA|TRBD1
TGTGCCAGCAGCTTAGGTGGGCAGGGGGAAGAGACCCAGTACTTC
CASSLGGQGEETQYF
>TRBJ2-3|TRBV7-3|NA|TRBD2
TGTGCCAGCTCTCCGGGAGGGGCTACCACAGATACGCAGTATTTT
CASSPGGATTDTQYF
>TRBJ2-1|TRBV7-2|NA|TRBD2
TGTGCCAGCAGCTACCCCTTAGCGGGAGGAGTCAATGAGCAGTTCTTC
CASSYPLAGGVNEQFF
>TRBJ1-2|TRBV30|few|TRBD1
TGTGCCTGGAGTCTCCGGGACAGCTATGGCTACACCTTC
CAWSLRDSYGYTF
>TRBJ2-2|TRBV7-3|NA|TRBD2
TGTGCCAGCAGCCGATCCACAGGGCTAGCGGGAGGCTCGAACACCGGGGAGCTGTTTTTT
CASSRSTGLAGGSNTGELFF
>TRBJ1-2|TRBV5-6|NA|TRBD1
TGTGCCAGCACCTCCCTGAGGACAGGGGGAGGTTATGGCTACACCTTC
CASTSLRTGGGYGYTF
>TRBJ2-5|TRBV28|NA|NA
TGTGCCAGCAGCTCGTACCAAGAGACCCAGTACTTC
CASSSYQETQYF